Listed here are 5 T cell receptor beta chains from one sample, sequenced in a study of T cell responses to AZD1222 COVID-19 vaccine. The table came from immunoSEQ multiplex PCR; TCRdb's copy has only in-frame clones and leaves some out. Among some 120,000 clones listed, around 88% were seen once. The sample consisted of peripheral blood, taken on day 0 of MenACWY control vaccination. Source of these receptors: an adult in good health.

The V call is TRBV7-3, the J call TRBJ1-1; D gene ambiguous. In germline, CDR1 is SGHTA, CDR2 FQGTGA. The CDR3 contains 13 residues. Trimming took off 5 bases at V and 2 bases at J, with 9 bases between the two ends. This CDR3 reads CASSLQENTEAFF. The DNA for the CDR3 is TGTGCCAGCAGCCTACAAGAAAACACTGAAGCTTTCTTT. The whole variable domain, remainder taken from reference TRBV7-3 and TRBJ1-1, is GAGVSQTPSNKVTEKGKYVELRCDPISGHTALYWYRQSLGQGPEFLIYFQGTGAADDSGLPNDRFFAVRPEGSVSTLKIQRTERGDSAVYLCASSLQENTEAFFGQGTRLTVV.

This chain uses TRBV6-5 with TRBJ2-5, with 9 bases identical to TRBD1. The CDR3 sequence is 14 residues long. The V gene end was trimmed by 4 bases and the J gene end by 4 bases; junction bases not matched to a gene: 4. CDR1 and CDR2 from the germline V gene are MNHEY and SVGAGI. DNA for the CDR3: TGTGCCAGCAGTTCCGGGACAGGGACAGAGACCCAGTACTTC. As protein: CASSSGTGTETQYF.

The chain is built from TRBV5-1 and TRBJ1-2; possibly TRBD1 for D (6 bases). Germline CDR1 SGHRS, CDR2 YFSETQ. CDR3 length equals 12 residues. V was cut by 4 bases and J by 8 bases, with 12 bases left in between. The CDR3 DNA is TGCGCCAGCAGCCGGGGGGCCGACGGCTACACCTTC. Translating it yields CASSRGADGYTF.

The gene calls are TRBV7-9 and TRBJ1-5, with 8 bases aligning to TRBD1. The CDR3 consists of 15 residues. CDR1 is SEHNR, CDR2 FQNEAQ, per germline (reference sequence). Trimming removed 5 bases from V and 2 bases from J; junction bases left unmatched: 5. In DNA form, the CDR3 reads TGTGCCAGCAGCCCAGGGGGCGGGGGCAATCAGCCCCAGCATTTT. It yields the protein CASSPGGGGNQPQHF.

This rearrangement joins TRBV24-1 to TRBJ2-3, with TRBD1 matching over 7 bases. The CDR3 sequence is 16 residues long. From germline, CDR1 is KGHDR and CDR2 SFDVKD. V dropped 7 bases and J dropped 0; count of bases not matched to a gene: 9. The CDR3 reads CATSQGDTPSTDTQYF. The CDR3, as DNA: TGTGCCACCAGCCAGGGGGACACACCAAGCACAGATACGCAGTATTTT.